These 17 T cell receptor beta chains were sequenced from one sample in a study of shared clonotypes between healthy human individuals. Only in-frame clones appear in the TCRdb table, and some are missing; sequencing was by immunoSEQ multiplex PCR. This table holds a few million clones, approximately 95% found once. Sample: naive CD4+ T cells sorted from blood. As for subset: CD45RA+ positively selected. All receptors come from a man younger than 35 in good health.

The CDR3 DNA sequence: TGCGCCAGCAGCTTTGGGGGGCCAGGCACTGAAGCTTTCTTT. It is translated as CASSFGGPGTEAFF. The chain uses TRBV5-1 and TRBJ1-1; the D gene is possibly TRBD1 (6 bases). The CDR3 loop spans 14 amino acids. The germline V gene has CDR1 SGHRS and CDR2 YFSETQ. V was cut by 2 bases and J by 4 bases, with 12 bases left in between.

On this clone itself: Other DNA sequences in this sample translate to the same CDR3. The chain combines TRBV6-5 with TRBJ1-2; 12 nucleotides match TRBD1. The junction had 6 bases not matched to a gene; V was cut back by 6 bases and J by 7 bases. The CDR3 is made up of 14 amino acids. Looked up from germline, CDR1 is MNHEY and CDR2 is SVGAGI. Here the CDR3 DNA reads TGTGCCAGCAGAACCGGGACAGGGGGCAGTGGCTACACCTTC. The encoded protein is CASRTGTGGSGYTF.

The chain joins TRBV6-1 to TRBJ1-4, with 7 bases matching TRBD1. The V gene's germline CDR1 is MNHNS and CDR2 SASEGT. Trimming took 6 bases from V and 10 from J; bases not matched to a gene: 8. This CDR3 has 13 amino acids. The CDR3 region is CASRAGGVGKLFF. Here the CDR3 DNA reads TGTGCCAGCAGGGCAGGGGGTGTAGGAAAACTGTTTTTT.

In DNA, the CDR3 is TGCAGCGTTGAGGGAGGGGGGCCCCAGTACTTC. It is translated as CSVEGGGPQYF. The chain joins TRBV29-1 to TRBJ2-5, with D perhaps matching TRBD2 (7 bases). Looked up from germline, CDR1 is SQVTM and CDR2 is ANQGSEA. The CDR3 length is 11 residues. The germline V and J ends were trimmed by 3 bases and 9 bases, with 11 bases remaining between them.

The chain is built from TRBV19 and TRBJ1-2; the D is unclear. Per the germline V gene, CDR1 is LNHDA and CDR2 is SQIVND (reference sequence). CDR3 size: 13 residues. With 6 bases removed from V and 8 bases from J, the gap between germline ends came to 16 bases. DNA for the CDR3: TGTGCCAGTAGGCGCGGGCTCGAAGAAGGCTACACCTTC. This encodes CASRRGLEEGYTF.

The V gene is TRBV6-5, the J gene TRBJ1-2; D is undetermined. V lost 4 bases, J lost 3 bases, and 9 bases lay in between. Looked up from germline, CDR1 is MNHEY and CDR2 is SVGAGI. The CDR3 sequence is 13 residues long. CDR3 in amino acids: CASSLASYYGYTF. In DNA form, the CDR3 reads TGTGCCAGCAGTTTGGCATCTTACTATGGCTACACCTTC.

The J gene is TRBJ2-3, the V gene TRBV2, with D maybe TRBD1 (6 bases). CDR3 length: 12 residues. CDR1 is SNHLY and CDR2 is FYNNEI in the germline V gene. V gave up 4 bases and J gave up 11 bases, with 13 bases separating them. The CDR3 sequence is CASSGELTGQYF. DNA of the CDR3: TGTGCCAGCAGTGGGGAATTGACAGGGCAGTATTTT.

Here the CDR3 reads CASSFSGLLETQYF. The CDR3 DNA sequence: TGTGCCAGCAGCTTTTCCGGGCTTTTGGAGACCCAGTACTTC. The chain has TRBV7-9 and TRBJ2-5; unclear D gene. The CDR3 runs 14 residues. Germline-derived CDR1 and CDR2 are SEHNR and FQNEAQ (reference sequence). Trimming removed 3 bases from V and 5 bases from J, with 13 bases in between.

With respect to this clone: Other DNA sequences in this specimen translate into the identical CDR3. V usage is TRBV30 and J usage is TRBJ2-3, with TRBD1 matching over 11 bases. CDR1 GTSNPN and CDR2 SVGIG come from the germline V gene (reference sequence). V lost 0 bases to trimming and J lost 6 bases; unmatched junction nucleotides: 2. The CDR3 loop spans 14 amino acids. CDR3 region: CAWSVGQGADTQYF. CDR3 bases: TGTGCCTGGAGTGTAGGACAGGGGGCTGATACGCAGTATTTT.

This chain links TRBV5-6 with TRBJ1-5; 12 bases are a match to TRBD1. The J segment lost 6 bases and the V segment lost 4 bases, leaving 8 bases of the junction unmatched. Germline loops: CDR1 SGHDT, CDR2 YYEEEE. The CDR3 is 16 residues long. CDR3 sequence (DNA): TGTGCCAGCAGCCAAGGCGGGACAGGGGGCCTTCAGCCCCAGCATTTT. It specifies CASSQGGTGGLQPQHF.

The chain joins TRBV5-1 to TRBJ2-3, with 13 bases identical to TRBD2. The CDR3 runs to 19 residues. V lost 4 bases, J lost 1 base, and 12 bases stayed unmatched. Germline CDR1 is SGHRS and CDR2 is YFSETQ. The CDR3 region is CASSTATSGGPFGTDTQYF. DNA for the CDR3: TGCGCCAGCAGCACGGCGACTAGCGGGGGGCCCTTCGGCACAGATACGCAGTATTTT.

V usage is TRBV7-8 and J usage is TRBJ2-1; 7 nucleotides align to TRBD1. This CDR3 has 17 amino acids. V was pared by 3 bases and J by 7 bases, with 15 bases of the junction left unmatched. The germline gives CDR1 SGHVS, CDR2 FQNEAQ. CDR3 region: CASSFSPRAGGLNEQFF. The CDR3 DNA reads TGTGCCAGCAGCTTCTCCCCCCGTGCAGGGGGATTAAATGAGCAGTTCTTC.

This sequence joins TRBV6-5 and TRBJ1-2; tentative D call: TRBD1 (6 bases). V was cut by 2 bases and J by 8 bases, with 9 bases left in between. The CDR3 sequence is 12 residues long. The germline V gene encodes CDR1 MNHEY and CDR2 SVGAGI. In nucleotides, the CDR3 is TGTGCCAGCAGTTACGGGGGGCTCGGCTACACCTTC. It specifies CASSYGGLGYTF.

The rearrangement uses TRBV7-2 and TRBJ2-7; the match to TRBD2 covers 9 bases. J gave up 2 bases and V 2 bases, and 4 bases lay outside the gene matches. Germline assignment: CDR1 SGHTA and CDR2 FQGNSA. The CDR3 extends over 15 amino acids. CDR3 loop: CASSLSTSGTYEQYF. In DNA, the CDR3 is TGTGCCAGCAGCTTATCGACTAGCGGAACCTACGAGCAGTACTTC. The complete variable domain, with remaining parts taken from reference TRBV7-2 and TRBJ2-7, reads GAGVSQSPSNKVTEKGKDVELRCDPISGHTALYWYRQSLGQGLEFLIYFQGNSAPDKSGLPSDRFSAERTGGSVSTLTIQRTQQEDSAVYLCASSLSTSGTYEQYFGPGTRLTVT.

The chain joins TRBV6-1 to TRBJ2-4; a possible D gene is TRBD2 (6 bases). Trimming left V 6 bases short and J 3 bases short, with 12 bases between. The germline V gene has CDR1 MNHNS and CDR2 SASEGT. The CDR3 spans 14 residues. CDR3 sequence (DNA): TGTGCCAGCAGCCTTAGCGGATACAAAAACATTCAGTACTTC. Amino acid sequence: CASSLSGYKNIQYF.

A single count supports this clone. The rearrangement links TRBV5-4 to TRBJ1-1; D remains unclear. Trimming stripped 2 bases from V and 3 bases from J, with 11 bases between. The CDR3 covers 14 residues. CDR1 and CDR2 from the germline V gene are SGHNT and YYREEE (reference sequence). CDR3 bases: TGTGCCAGCAGCTTAGAGGGCGGGTACACTGAAGCTTTCTTT. It is translated as CASSLEGGYTEAFF.

The chain joins TRBV5-1 to TRBJ1-1, with a possible D match to TRBD1 (6 bases). This CDR3 contains 16 residues. Germline V gives CDR1 SGHRS, CDR2 YFSETQ. V lost 2 bases, J lost 5 bases, and 19 bases lay in between. This CDR3 is CASSFIPTGAETEAFF. CDR3 DNA: TGCGCCAGCAGCTTCATCCCTACGGGGGCCGAAACTGAAGCTTTCTTT.